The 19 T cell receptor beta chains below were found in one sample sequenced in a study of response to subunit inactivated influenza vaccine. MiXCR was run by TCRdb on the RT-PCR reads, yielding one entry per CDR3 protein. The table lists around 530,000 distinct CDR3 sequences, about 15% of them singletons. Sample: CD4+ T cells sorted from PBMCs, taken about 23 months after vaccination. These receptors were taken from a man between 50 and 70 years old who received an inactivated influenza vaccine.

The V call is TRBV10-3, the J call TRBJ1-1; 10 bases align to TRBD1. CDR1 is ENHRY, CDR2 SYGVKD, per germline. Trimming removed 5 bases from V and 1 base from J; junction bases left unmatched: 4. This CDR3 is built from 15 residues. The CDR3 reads CAISRGQGTNTEAFF. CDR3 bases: TGTGCCATCAGTCGGGGACAGGGGACGAACACTGAAGCTTTCTTT.

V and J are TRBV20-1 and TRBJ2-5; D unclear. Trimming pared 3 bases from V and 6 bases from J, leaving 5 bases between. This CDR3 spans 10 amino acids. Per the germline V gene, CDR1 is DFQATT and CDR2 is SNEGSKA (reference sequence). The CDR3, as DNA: TGCAGTGCTAGGTACCAGACCCAGTACTTC. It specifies CSARYQTQYF.

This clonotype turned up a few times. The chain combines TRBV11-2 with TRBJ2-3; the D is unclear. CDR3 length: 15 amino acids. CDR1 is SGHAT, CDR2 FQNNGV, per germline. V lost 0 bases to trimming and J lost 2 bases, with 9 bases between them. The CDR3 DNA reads TGTGCCAGCAGCTTAGATGGCCACTACACAGATACGCAGTATTTT. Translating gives CASSLDGHYTDTQYF. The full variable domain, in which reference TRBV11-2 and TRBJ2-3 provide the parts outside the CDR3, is EAGVAQSPRYKIIEKRQSVAFWCNPISGHATLYWYQQILGQGPKLLIQFQNNGVVDDSQLPKDRFSAERLKGVDSTLKIQPAKLEDSAVYLCASSLDGHYTDTQYFGPGTRLTVL.

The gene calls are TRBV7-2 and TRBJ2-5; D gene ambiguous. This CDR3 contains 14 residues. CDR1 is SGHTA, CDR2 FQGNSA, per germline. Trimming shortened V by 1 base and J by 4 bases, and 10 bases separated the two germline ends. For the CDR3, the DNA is TGTGCCAGCAGCTTAGATTTGGGTACAGAGACCCAGTACTTC. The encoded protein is CASSLDLGTETQYF.

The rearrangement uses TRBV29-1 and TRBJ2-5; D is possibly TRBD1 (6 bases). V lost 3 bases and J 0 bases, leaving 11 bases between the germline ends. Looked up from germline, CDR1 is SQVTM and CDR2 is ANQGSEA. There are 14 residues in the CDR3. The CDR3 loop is CSVDSGTHQETQYF. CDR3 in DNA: TGCAGCGTTGATTCCGGGACACACCAAGAGACCCAGTACTTC. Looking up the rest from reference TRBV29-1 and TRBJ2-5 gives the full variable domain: SAVISQKPSRDICQRGTSLTIQCQVDSQVTMMFWYRQQPGQSLTLIATANQGSEATYESGFVIDKFPISRPNLTFSTLTVSNMSPEDSSIYLCSVDSGTHQETQYFGPGTRLLVL.

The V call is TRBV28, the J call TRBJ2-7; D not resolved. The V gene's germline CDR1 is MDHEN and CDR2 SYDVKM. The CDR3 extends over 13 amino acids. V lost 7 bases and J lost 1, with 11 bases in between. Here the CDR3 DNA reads TGTGCCAGCACCTTCCCGGGTTCCTACGAGCAGTACTTC. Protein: CASTFPGSYEQYF.

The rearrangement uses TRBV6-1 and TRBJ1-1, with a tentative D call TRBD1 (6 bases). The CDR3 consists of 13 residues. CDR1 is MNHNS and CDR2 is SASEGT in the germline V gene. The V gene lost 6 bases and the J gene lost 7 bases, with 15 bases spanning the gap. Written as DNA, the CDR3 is TGTGCCAGCAGGGTTACAGGGTTGAGTGAAGCTTTCTTT. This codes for CASRVTGLSEAFF.

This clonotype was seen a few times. The CDR3: CSARPRSGGATDTQYF. The DNA for the CDR3 is TGCAGTGCTAGACCCCGTAGCGGGGGGGCAACAGATACGCAGTATTTT. V and J are TRBV20-1 and TRBJ2-3; 11 bases match TRBD2. V was clipped by 2 bases and J by 3 bases; unmatched bases: 7. The CDR3 covers 16 residues. CDR1 is DFQATT, CDR2 SNEGSKA, per germline (reference sequence).

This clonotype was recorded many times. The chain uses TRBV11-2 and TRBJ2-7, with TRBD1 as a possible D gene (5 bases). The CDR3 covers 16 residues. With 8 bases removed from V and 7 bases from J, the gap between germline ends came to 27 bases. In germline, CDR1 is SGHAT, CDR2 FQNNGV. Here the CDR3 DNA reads TGTGCCAGCCACAGCTTGCGGAGCAGGGTTCATGGAGAGCAGTACTTC. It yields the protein CASHSLRSRVHGEQYF.

CDR3 DNA sequence: TGCAGTGCGGGGACCCAGGATGAGCAGTTCTTC. Its translation is CSAGTQDEQFF. The rearrangement links TRBV20-1 to TRBJ2-1, with D perhaps matching TRBD1 or TRBD2 (5 bases each). Per the germline V gene, CDR1 is DFQATT and CDR2 is SNEGSKA (reference sequence). The CDR3 covers 11 residues. The V gene lost 6 bases and the J gene lost 8 bases, with 11 bases spanning the gap.

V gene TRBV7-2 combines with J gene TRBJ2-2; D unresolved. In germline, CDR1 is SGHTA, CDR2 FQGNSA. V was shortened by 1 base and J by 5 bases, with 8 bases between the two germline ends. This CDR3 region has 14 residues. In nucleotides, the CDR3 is TGTGCCAGCAGCTTAGGCCCAGAAACCGGGGAGCTGTTTTTT. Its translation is CASSLGPETGELFF. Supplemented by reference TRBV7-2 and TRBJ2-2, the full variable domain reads GAGVSQSPSNKVTEKGKDVELRCDPISGHTALYWYRQSLGQGLEFLIYFQGNSAPDKSGLPSDRFSAERTGGSVSTLTIQRTQQEDSAVYLCASSLGPETGELFFGEGSRLTVL.

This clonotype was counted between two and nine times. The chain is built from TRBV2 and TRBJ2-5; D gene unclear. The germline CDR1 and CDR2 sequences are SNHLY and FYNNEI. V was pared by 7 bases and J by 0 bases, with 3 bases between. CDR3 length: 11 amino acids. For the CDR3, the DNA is TGTGCCAGCACGGACCAAGAGACCCAGTACTTC. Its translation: CASTDQETQYF.

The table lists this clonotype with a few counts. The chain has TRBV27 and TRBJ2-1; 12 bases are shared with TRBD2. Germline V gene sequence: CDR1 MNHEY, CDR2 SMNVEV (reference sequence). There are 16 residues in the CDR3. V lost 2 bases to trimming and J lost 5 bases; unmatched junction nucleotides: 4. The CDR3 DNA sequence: TGTGCCAGCAGTTTAATTGGACTAGCGGGGCACAATGAGCAGTTCTTC. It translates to CASSLIGLAGHNEQFF.

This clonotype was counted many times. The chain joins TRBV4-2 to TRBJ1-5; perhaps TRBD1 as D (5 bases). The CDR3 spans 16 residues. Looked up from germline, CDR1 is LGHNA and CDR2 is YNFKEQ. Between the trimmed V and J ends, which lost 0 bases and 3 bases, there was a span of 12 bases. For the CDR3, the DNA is TGTGCCAGCAGCCAAGATTGGAACGGACACAATCAGCCCCAGCATTTT. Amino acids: CASSQDWNGHNQPQHF.

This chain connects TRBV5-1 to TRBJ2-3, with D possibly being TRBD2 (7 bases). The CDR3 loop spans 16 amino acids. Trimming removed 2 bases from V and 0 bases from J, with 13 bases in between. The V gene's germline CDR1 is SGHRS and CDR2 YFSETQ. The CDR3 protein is CASSFGGRSSTDTQYF. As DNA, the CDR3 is TGCGCCAGCAGCTTCGGGGGGCGATCTAGCACAGATACGCAGTATTTT.

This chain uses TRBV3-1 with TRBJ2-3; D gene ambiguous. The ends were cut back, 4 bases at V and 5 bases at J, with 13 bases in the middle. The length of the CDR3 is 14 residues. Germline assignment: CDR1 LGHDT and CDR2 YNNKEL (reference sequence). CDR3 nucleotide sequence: TGTGCCAGCAGCCCCCCGCACTTGCGAGATACGCAGTATTTT. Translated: CASSPPHLRDTQYF.

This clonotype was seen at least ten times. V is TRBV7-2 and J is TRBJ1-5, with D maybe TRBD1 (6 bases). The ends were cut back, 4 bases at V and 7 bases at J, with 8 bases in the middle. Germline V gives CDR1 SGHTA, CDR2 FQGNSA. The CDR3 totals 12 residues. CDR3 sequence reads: CASSSQGQPQHF. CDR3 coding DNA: TGTGCCAGCAGCTCCCAGGGGCAGCCCCAGCATTTT.

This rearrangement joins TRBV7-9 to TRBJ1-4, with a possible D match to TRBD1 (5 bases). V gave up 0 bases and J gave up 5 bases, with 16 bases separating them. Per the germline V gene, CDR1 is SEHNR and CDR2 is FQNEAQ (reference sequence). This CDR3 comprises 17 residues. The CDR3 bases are TGTGCCAGCAGCTTAGCGTGGGGCCAGGGAAGCAATGAAAAACTGTTTTTT. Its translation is CASSLAWGQGSNEKLFF. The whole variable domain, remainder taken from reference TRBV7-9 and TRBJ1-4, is DTGVSQNPRHKITKRGQNVTFRCDPISEHNRLYWYRQTLGQGPEFLTYFQNEAQLEKSRLLSDRFSAERPKGSFSTLEIQRTEQGDSAMYLCASSLAWGQGSNEKLFFGSGTQLSVL.

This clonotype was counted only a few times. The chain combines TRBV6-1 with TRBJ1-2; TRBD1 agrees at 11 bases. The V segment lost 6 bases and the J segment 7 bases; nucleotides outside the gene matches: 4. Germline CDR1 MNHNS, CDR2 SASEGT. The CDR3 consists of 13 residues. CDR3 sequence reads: CASSAGTGGGYTF. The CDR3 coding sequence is TGTGCCAGCAGCGCCGGGACAGGGGGTGGCTACACCTTC.